Detailed here is one T cell receptor beta chain. Its cognate antigen is unknown. 60 Vbeta and 13 Jbeta primers were used in PCR. The protocol was immunoSEQ multiplex PCR, while the TCRdb copy is restricted to in-frame clones and leaves out a portion. Counted here are more than 95,000 clones, 81% occurring once; the ten biggest clones make up approximately 4%. The data belong to a study of cytomegalovirus exposure and HLA in healthy donors. Study at large: In a previous analysis, 95 million to 130 million unique TCR beta sequences were found from 150 million to 200 million T cells. General observations from the study: One variant, a missense change in DCLRE1C, was linked in a later analysis to TCR beta V- and J-gene trimming.

Per germline, CDR1 KGHSH and CDR2 LQKENI. J was trimmed by 4 bases and V by 3 bases; bases with no gene match: 2. The CDR3 is 13 amino acids. The chain links TRBV18 to TRBJ1-1, with 7 bases fitting TRBD1. The TCR originated in a young man in good health and CMV-seropositive. The sample was PBMCs. In nucleotides, the CDR3 is TGTGCCAGCTCACCCTCAGGGGGCACTGAAGCTTTCTTT. It is translated as CASSPSGGTEAFF.